This TCR beta chain came from a study of CD8+ T cells in alopecia areata. Looking at the study overall: Patients in the treated group were given tofacitinib by mouth, 5 to 10 mg twice a day. Tofacitinib administration persisted for 6 to 18 months, succeeded by 6 months off drug.

TCR sequencing used cDNA made by reverse transcription of extracted RNA. Here immunoSEQ multiplex PCR was the method, and the copy in TCRdb shows in-frame clones only, minus some. The sample carries about 160,000 clones, over 80% recorded once. The CDR3 runs 14 residues. V shed 0 bases, J shed 9 bases, and the junction held 4 bases outside the gene matches. The sequence was collected from a human donor with alopecia areata. The material sequenced was CD8+ T cells sorted from blood, taken at week 0. The rearrangement links TRBV23-1 to TRBJ1-2; 10 bases fit TRBD1. TRBV23-1 is annotated as an ORF whose role is uncertain. The DNA for the CDR3 is TGCGCCAGCAGTCAATCGGGGACAGGGGCTAGCTACACCTTC. As protein: CASSQSGTGASYTF.